This TCR beta chain was identified during a study of T cell responses to AZD1222 COVID-19 vaccine. Findings and limits, study-wide: Repertoire samples came only from after the peak T cell response. CD4 TCRs associated with vaccination spanned spike, dominating at 160-218 and 743-854.

This clone came up once. No antigen is known for it. V shed 3 bases, J shed 0 bases, and the junction held 8 bases outside the gene matches. Germline V CDR1 and CDR2: MNHNS, SASEGT. The CDR3 loop spans 17 amino acids. The assay was immunoSEQ multiplex PCR, and TCRdb's table has in-frame clones only and misses some. The sample lists 100,000 to 150,000 clones, over 85% occurring once. This chain joins TRBV6-1 and TRBJ1-3; TRBD1 matches at 7 bases. The origin of this receptor is an adult who received the AZD1222 COVID-19 vaccine. The sample consisted of peripheral blood, taken 28 days after the second AZD1222 dose. CDR3 DNA: TGTGCCAGCAGTGATGTGAGGGGACAGCGCTCTGGAAACACCATATATTTT. Protein: CASSDVRGQRSGNTIYF.